This note documents a single T cell receptor beta chain sequence. The CDR3 length is 16 residues. Per the germline V gene, CDR1 is LNHDA and CDR2 is SQIVND (reference sequence). V dropped 4 bases and J dropped 0 bases, with 10 bases sitting between them. The entry originates in a study of T cell responses to AZD1222 COVID-19 vaccine. Produced via immunoSEQ multiplex PCR; TCRdb's table is partial and in-frame only. The data show fewer than 110,000 clones, 87% seen once. The chain combines TRBV19 with TRBJ2-6; possible D gene TRBD1, 6 bases. Material: peripheral blood, obtained 28 days after the second AZD1222 dose. The receptor comes from an adult who received the AZD1222 COVID-19 vaccine. The CDR3 spells CASSTRTVSGANVLTF. DNA for the CDR3: TGTGCCAGTAGTACCAGGACAGTCTCTGGGGCCAACGTCCTGACTTTC.